The rows below give T cell receptor beta chains drawn from one sample of a study of long-term antiretroviral therapy in people with HIV. Clones were read by immunoSEQ multiplex PCR, and TCRdb kept only the in-frame ones, dropping some. In the table there are around 20,000 clones, around 85% of which are singletons. This specimen was unsorted PBMCs, taken 0.9 years after starting antiretroviral therapy. The receptor set was obtained from a man aged 18 to 29 with HIV. CDR3s include the opening cysteine and the closing phenylalanine or tryptophan. The D gene is left open where the match is weak. Size values are once, few and many counts, or a class for expanded clones, and some rows have none.

J: TRBJ1-1
V: TRBV19
D: TRBD1
size: -
CDR3: CAREPGGLDTEAFF
DNA: TGTGCCAGGGAACCAGGGGGCCTGGACACTGAAGCTTTCTTT

J: TRBJ1-6
V: TRBV28
D: TRBD1
size: -
CDR3: CASSTTGQGVSPLHF
DNA: TGTGCCAGCAGTACGACCGGACAGGGCGTTTCACCCCTCCACTTT

J: TRBJ1-3
V: TRBV28
D: -
size: -
CDR3: CASSFGASGGNTIYF
DNA: TGTGCCAGCAGTTTTGGGGCATCGGGTGGAAACACCATATATTTT

J: TRBJ2-2
V: TRBV7-8
D: -
size: -
CDR3: CASCRTRGYTGELFF
DNA: TGTGCCAGCTGCCGAACTAGGGGATACACCGGGGAGCTGTTTTTT

J: TRBJ2-3
V: TRBV5-6
D: -
size: -
CDR3: CASSFSRDQSLVDTQYF
DNA: TGTGCCAGCAGCTTCTCCCGGGACCAGAGTTTGGTGGATACGCAGTATTTT

J: TRBJ2-5
V: TRBV11-3
D: -
size: -
CDR3: CASSLGLGLAETQYF
DNA: TGTGCCAGCAGCTTAGGACTGGGGTTAGCAGAGACCCAGTACTTC

J: TRBJ2-7
V: TRBV29-1
D: -
size: -
CDR3: CSVKKTGDSYEQYF
DNA: TGCAGCGTTAAGAAGACCGGTGACTCATACGAGCAGTACTTC

J: TRBJ1-1
V: TRBV5-1
D: -
size: -
CDR3: CASSDPEGTEAFF
DNA: TGCGCCAGCAGCGATCCAGAGGGCACTGAAGCTTTCTTT

J: TRBJ1-1
V: TRBV9
D: -
size: once
CDR3: CASSVQGMNTEAFF
DNA: TGTGCCAGCAGCGTACAGGGGATGAACACTGAAGCTTTCTTT

J: TRBJ2-5
V: TRBV28
D: TRBD2
size: -
CDR3: CASRTSEETQYF
DNA: TGTGCCAGCAGGACTAGCGAAGAGACCCAGTACTTC

J: TRBJ1-2
V: TRBV19
D: -
size: -
CDR3: CASSIAGTGGYTF
DNA: TGTGCCAGTAGTATAGCTGGCACCGGTGGCTACACCTTC

J: TRBJ2-7
V: TRBV11-3
D: TRBD1
size: -
CDR3: CASSRGQGPYEQYF
DNA: TGTGCCAGCAGCCGAGGACAGGGGCCCTACGAGCAGTACTTC

J: TRBJ1-6
V: TRBV9
D: -
size: few
CDR3: CASSVKAGEGNSPLHF
DNA: TGTGCCAGCAGCGTCAAGGCAGGGGAAGGGAATTCACCCCTCCACTTT

J: TRBJ1-2
V: TRBV19
D: -
size: -
CDR3: CASSIPRIGHYGYTF
DNA: TGTGCCAGTAGTATTCCCCGGATAGGCCACTATGGCTACACCTTC

J: TRBJ2-3
V: TRBV28
D: -
size: once
CDR3: CATREGSTDTQYF
DNA: TGTGCCACCCGCGAGGGAAGCACAGATACGCAGTATTTT

J: TRBJ2-2
V: TRBV28
D: -
size: once
CDR3: CASSVGGYRTGELFF
DNA: TGTGCCAGCAGCGTCGGTGGGTATAGGACCGGGGAGCTGTTTTTT

J: TRBJ1-4
V: TRBV2
D: -
size: -
CDR3: CASRAQDFGEKLFF
DNA: TGTGCCAGCAGGGCCCAGGATTTTGGGGAAAAACTGTTTTTT

J: TRBJ1-6
V: TRBV11-3
D: -
size: -
CDR3: CASSKDSSYNSPLHF
DNA: TGTGCCAGCAGCAAGGACAGCTCCTATAATTCACCCCTCCACTTT

J: TRBJ1-2
V: TRBV28
D: -
size: -
CDR3: CASTRDWGMNYGYTF
DNA: TGTGCCAGCACCCGGGACTGGGGGATGAACTATGGCTACACCTTC

J: TRBJ1-1
V: TRBV29-1
D: -
size: -
CDR3: CSVVKEGTEAFF
DNA: TGCAGCGTTGTTAAGGAGGGGACAGAAGCTTTCTTT

J: TRBJ2-3
V: TRBV29-1
D: -
size: -
CDR3: CSGFREVAQYF
DNA: TGCAGCGGCTTTAGGGAAGTGGCGCAGTATTTT

J: TRBJ1-1
V: TRBV9
D: -
size: few
CDR3: CASSVTRNTEAFF
DNA: TGTGCCAGCAGCGTCACACGGAACACTGAAGCTTTCTTT

J: TRBJ2-7
V: TRBV18
D: TRBD1
size: once
CDR3: CASSPQDRENEQYF
DNA: TGTGCCAGCTCACCTCAGGACAGGGAAAACGAGCAGTACTTC

J: TRBJ1-4
V: TRBV14
D: -
size: -
CDR3: CASSKQAGNEKLFF
DNA: TGTGCCAGCAGCAAACAGGCCGGGAATGAAAAACTGTTTTTT

J: TRBJ2-5
V: TRBV11-2
D: TRBD2
size: -
CDR3: CASSLRTSGGEGETQYF
DNA: TGTGCCAGCAGCTTAAGGACTAGCGGGGGAGAGGGAGAGACCCAGTACTTC

J: TRBJ1-2
V: TRBV5-4
D: -
size: -
CDR3: CASSPDRVGGYTF
DNA: TGTGCCAGCAGCCCCGACCGAGTAGGTGGCTACACCTTC

J: TRBJ2-1
V: TRBV10-3
D: TRBD1
size: -
CDR3: CAISESGGQGIPFF
DNA: TGTGCCATCAGTGAGTCGGGGGGACAGGGGATCCCGTTCTTC

J: TRBJ2-3
V: TRBV4-2
D: -
size: -
CDR3: CASSQVRGPTDTQYF
DNA: TGTGCCAGCAGCCAAGTCAGGGGCCCCACAGATACGCAGTATTTT

J: TRBJ1-6
V: TRBV6-5
D: -
size: -
CDR3: CASTTLQGYNSPLHF
DNA: TGTGCCAGCACCACACTTCAGGGTTATAATTCACCCCTCCACTTT

J: TRBJ1-5
V: TRBV9
D: -
size: -
CDR3: CASSVGGPNQPQHF
DNA: TGTGCCAGCAGCGTAGGGGGACCCAATCAGCCCCAGCATTTT

J: TRBJ2-2
V: TRBV11-2
D: TRBD1
size: -
CDR3: CARTGRTGELFF
DNA: TGTGCCAGGACAGGGCGAACCGGGGAGCTGTTTTTT

J: TRBJ1-1
V: TRBV29-1
D: -
size: -
CDR3: CSATITEAFF
DNA: TGCAGCGCGACAATAACTGAAGCTTTCTTT

J: TRBJ2-6
V: TRBV2
D: -
size: -
CDR3: CASSDRTGTGANVLTF
DNA: TGTGCCAGCAGTGACCGAACAGGTACTGGGGCCAACGTCCTGACTTTC

J: TRBJ2-2
V: TRBV14
D: TRBD1
size: -
CDR3: CASSSRQQGDTGELFF
DNA: TGTGCCAGCAGCTCCCGTCAGCAGGGGGACACCGGGGAGCTGTTTTTT

J: TRBJ2-7
V: TRBV27
D: -
size: -
CDR3: CASRRGFGPSYEQYF
DNA: TGTGCCAGCAGGCGCGGTTTTGGGCCCTCCTACGAGCAGTACTTC

J: TRBJ1-2
V: TRBV6-6
D: -
size: once
CDR3: CASSYSTGTANYGYTF
DNA: TGTGCCAGCAGTTACTCGACGGGTACAGCTAACTATGGCTACACCTTC

J: TRBJ1-2
V: TRBV10-3
D: TRBD1
size: once
CDR3: CAISGDSYGYTF
DNA: TGTGCCATCAGTGGGGACAGCTATGGCTACACCTTC

J: TRBJ1-2
V: TRBV29-1
D: TRBD1
size: -
CDR3: CSARDRGYGYTF
DNA: TGCAGCGCCAGGGACAGGGGATATGGCTACACCTTC

J: TRBJ1-6
V: TRBV2
D: -
size: -
CDR3: CASSGRQDSPLHF
DNA: TGTGCCAGCAGTGGGAGACAAGATTCACCCCTCCACTTT

J: TRBJ1-1
V: TRBV29-1
D: -
size: -
CDR3: CSVAGRMNTEAFF
DNA: TGCAGCGTTGCGGGACGGATGAACACTGAAGCTTTCTTT

J: TRBJ2-3
V: TRBV4-2
D: -
size: -
CDR3: CASSQDPYTDTQYF
DNA: TGTGCCAGCAGCCAAGATCCCTACACAGATACGCAGTATTTT

J: TRBJ1-1
V: TRBV2
D: -
size: -
CDR3: CASSAWHRGLANTEAFF
DNA: TGTGCCAGCAGTGCATGGCACAGAGGACTCGCGAACACTGAAGCTTTCTTT

J: TRBJ2-7
V: TRBV11-2
D: TRBD1
size: -
CDR3: CASSLGPTGQGGEQYF
DNA: TGTGCCAGCAGCTTAGGTCCCACGGGACAGGGCGGCGAGCAGTACTTC

J: TRBJ1-1
V: TRBV6-6
D: TRBD1
size: -
CDR3: CASSDPGTGGTEAFF
DNA: TGTGCCAGCAGTGATCCCGGGACAGGGGGCACTGAAGCTTTCTTT

J: TRBJ2-3
V: TRBV30
D: TRBD2
size: -
CDR3: CAWSVGLAGGDTQYF
DNA: TGTGCCTGGAGTGTTGGACTAGCGGGGGGAGATACGCAGTATTTT

J: TRBJ2-7
V: TRBV9
D: TRBD1
size: -
CDR3: CASSVDPRQGPYEQYF
DNA: TGTGCCAGCAGCGTGGACCCCCGACAGGGTCCATACGAGCAGTACTTC

J: TRBJ1-5
V: TRBV6-5
D: -
size: -
CDR3: CASSSGDFRNQPQHF
DNA: TGTGCCAGCAGTTCCGGGGATTTTCGCAATCAGCCCCAGCATTTT

J: TRBJ1-4
V: TRBV2
D: -
size: -
CDR3: CASSEGWNSGEKLFF
DNA: TGTGCCAGCAGTGAAGGATGGAACAGTGGAGAAAAACTGTTTTTT

J: TRBJ1-2
V: TRBV18
D: TRBD1
size: -
CDR3: CASSTDRGTFGYTF
DNA: TGTGCCAGCTCGACCGACAGGGGGACTTTCGGCTACACCTTC

J: TRBJ2-5
V: TRBV9
D: -
size: -
CDR3: CASSVGTSPKETQYF
DNA: TGTGCCAGCAGCGTAGGAACTAGCCCCAAAGAGACCCAGTACTTC

J: TRBJ2-1
V: TRBV5-1
D: -
size: -
CDR3: CASSGDGGLSYNEQFF
DNA: TGCGCCAGCTCGGGTGACGGGGGCCTCTCCTACAATGAGCAGTTCTTC

J: TRBJ2-1
V: TRBV27
D: TRBD1
size: once
CDR3: CASGTVSYNEQFF
DNA: TGTGCCAGCGGGACAGTCTCCTACAATGAGCAGTTCTTC

J: TRBJ1-1
V: TRBV4-1
D: -
size: -
CDR3: CASSRNDRDITEAFF
DNA: TGCGCCAGCAGCCGCAACGACCGGGACATCACTGAAGCTTTCTTT

J: TRBJ1-4
V: TRBV6-1
D: -
size: once
CDR3: CASVGIGEKLFF
DNA: TGTGCCAGCGTAGGAATCGGGGAAAAACTGTTTTTT

J: TRBJ1-2
V: TRBV11-3
D: TRBD1
size: -
CDR3: CASGEDRANNYGYTF
DNA: TGTGCCAGCGGTGAGGACAGGGCGAATAACTATGGCTACACCTTC

J: TRBJ2-2
V: TRBV10-3
D: -
size: -
CDR3: CAISAGGATGELFF
DNA: TGTGCCATCAGTGCAGGGGGGGCCACCGGGGAGCTGTTTTTT

J: TRBJ1-1
V: TRBV5-1
D: -
size: -
CDR3: CASSLALGSTEAFF
DNA: TGCGCCAGCAGCTTGGCCCTTGGGAGTACTGAAGCTTTCTTT